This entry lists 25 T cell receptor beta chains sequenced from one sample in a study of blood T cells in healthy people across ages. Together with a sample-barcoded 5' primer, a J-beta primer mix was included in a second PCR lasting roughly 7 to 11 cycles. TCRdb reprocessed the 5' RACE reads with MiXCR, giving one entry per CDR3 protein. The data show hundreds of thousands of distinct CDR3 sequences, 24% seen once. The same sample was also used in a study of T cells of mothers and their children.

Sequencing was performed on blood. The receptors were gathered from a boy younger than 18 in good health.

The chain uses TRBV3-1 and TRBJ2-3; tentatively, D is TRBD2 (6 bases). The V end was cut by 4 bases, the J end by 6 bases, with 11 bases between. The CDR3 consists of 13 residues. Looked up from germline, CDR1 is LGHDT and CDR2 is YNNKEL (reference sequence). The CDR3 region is CASSPWDSDTQYF. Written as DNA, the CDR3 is TGTGCCAGCAGCCCCTGGGACTCTGATACGCAGTATTTT.

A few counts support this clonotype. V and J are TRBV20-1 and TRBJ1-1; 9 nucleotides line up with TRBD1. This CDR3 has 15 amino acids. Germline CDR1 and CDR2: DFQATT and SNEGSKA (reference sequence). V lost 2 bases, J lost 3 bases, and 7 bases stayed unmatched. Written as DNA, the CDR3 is TGCAGTGCTAGACACACAGGGGGCGAGGACACTGAAGCTTTCTTT. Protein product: CSARHTGGEDTEAFF.

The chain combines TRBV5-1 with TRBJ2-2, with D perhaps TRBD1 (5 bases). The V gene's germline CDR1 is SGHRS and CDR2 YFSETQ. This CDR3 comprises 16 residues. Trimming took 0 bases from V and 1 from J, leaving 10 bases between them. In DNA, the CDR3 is TGCGCCAGCAGCTTGGTACCAGGGATGAACACCGGGGAGCTGTTTTTT. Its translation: CASSLVPGMNTGELFF.

The CDR3 DNA reads TGTGCCAGCAGCCACTCAATGGGACTAGCGGGATTCAATGAGCAGTTCTTC. Translation: CASSHSMGLAGFNEQFF. V and J are TRBV3-1 and TRBJ2-5; TRBD2 agrees at 13 bases. The J call could be wrong; TRBJ2-1 is a better fit for the DNA end. The CDR3 is 17 residues long. CDR1 and CDR2 (germline): LGHDT, YNNKEL (reference sequence).

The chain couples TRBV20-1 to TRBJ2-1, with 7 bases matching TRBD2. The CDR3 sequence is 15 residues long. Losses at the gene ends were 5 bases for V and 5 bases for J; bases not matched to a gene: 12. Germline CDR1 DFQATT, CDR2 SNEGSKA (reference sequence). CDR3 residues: CSAERRLAGDNEQFF. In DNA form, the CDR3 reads TGCAGTGCTGAAAGGAGACTAGCTGGTGACAATGAGCAGTTCTTC.

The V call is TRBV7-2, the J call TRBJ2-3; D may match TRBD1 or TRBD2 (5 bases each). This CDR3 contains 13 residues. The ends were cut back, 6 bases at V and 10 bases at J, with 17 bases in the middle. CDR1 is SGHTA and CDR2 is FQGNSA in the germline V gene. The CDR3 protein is CASSSQVGDAQYF. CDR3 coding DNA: TGTGCCAGCAGTTCGCAGGTGGGGGATGCGCAGTATTTT.

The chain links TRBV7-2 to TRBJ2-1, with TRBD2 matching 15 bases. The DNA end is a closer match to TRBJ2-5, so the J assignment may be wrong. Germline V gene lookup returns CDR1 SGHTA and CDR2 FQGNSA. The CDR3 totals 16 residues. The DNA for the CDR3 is TGTGCCAGCAGCCGGACTAGCGGGAGGGCGGGGGAGACCCAGTACTTC. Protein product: CASSRTSGRAGETQYF.

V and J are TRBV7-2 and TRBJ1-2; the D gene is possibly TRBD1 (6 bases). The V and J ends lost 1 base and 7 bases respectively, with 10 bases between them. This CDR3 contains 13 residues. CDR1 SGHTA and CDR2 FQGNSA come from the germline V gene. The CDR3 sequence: CASSLDRERGYTF. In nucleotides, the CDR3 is TGTGCCAGCAGCTTAGACAGGGAACGTGGCTACACCTTC.

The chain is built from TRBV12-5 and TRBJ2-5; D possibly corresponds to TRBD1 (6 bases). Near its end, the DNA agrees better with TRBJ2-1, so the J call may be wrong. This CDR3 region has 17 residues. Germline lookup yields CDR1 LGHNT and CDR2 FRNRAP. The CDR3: CASGLVSPGHPRNEQFF. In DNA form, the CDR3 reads TGTGCTAGTGGTTTGGTATCACCGGGACACCCACGGAATGAGCAGTTCTTC.

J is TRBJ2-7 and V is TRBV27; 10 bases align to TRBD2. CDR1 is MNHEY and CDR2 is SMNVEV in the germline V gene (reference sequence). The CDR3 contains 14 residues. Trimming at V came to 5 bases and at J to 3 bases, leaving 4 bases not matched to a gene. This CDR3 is CASSILAGVYEQYF. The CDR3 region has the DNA TGTGCCAGCAGTATCCTAGCGGGAGTCTACGAGCAGTACTTC.

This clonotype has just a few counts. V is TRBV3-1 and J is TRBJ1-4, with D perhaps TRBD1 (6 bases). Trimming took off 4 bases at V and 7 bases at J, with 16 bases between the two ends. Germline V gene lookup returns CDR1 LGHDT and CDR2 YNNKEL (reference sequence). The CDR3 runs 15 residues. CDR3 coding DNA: TGTGCCAGCAGCCGACAGGCCGGGGGGAGTGAAAAACTGTTTTTT. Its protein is CASSRQAGGSEKLFF. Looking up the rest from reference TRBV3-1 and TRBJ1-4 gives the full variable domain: DTAVSQTPKYLVTQMGNDKSIKCEQNLGHDTMYWYKQDSKKFLKIMFSYNNKELIINETVPNRFSPKSPDKAHLNLHINSLELGDSAVYFCASSRQAGGSEKLFFGSGTQLSVL.

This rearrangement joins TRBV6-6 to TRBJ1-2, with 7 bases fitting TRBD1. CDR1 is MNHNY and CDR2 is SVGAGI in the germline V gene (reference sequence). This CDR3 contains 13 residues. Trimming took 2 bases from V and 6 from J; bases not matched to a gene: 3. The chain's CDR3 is CASSYGTDHGYTF. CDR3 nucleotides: TGTGCCAGCAGTTACGGGACAGATCATGGCTACACCTTC.

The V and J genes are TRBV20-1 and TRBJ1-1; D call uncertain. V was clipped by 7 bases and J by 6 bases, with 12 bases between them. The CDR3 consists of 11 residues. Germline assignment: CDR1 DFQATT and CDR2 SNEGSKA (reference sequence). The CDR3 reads CSVGGLPEAFF. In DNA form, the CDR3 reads TGCAGTGTCGGAGGCCTCCCTGAAGCTTTCTTT.

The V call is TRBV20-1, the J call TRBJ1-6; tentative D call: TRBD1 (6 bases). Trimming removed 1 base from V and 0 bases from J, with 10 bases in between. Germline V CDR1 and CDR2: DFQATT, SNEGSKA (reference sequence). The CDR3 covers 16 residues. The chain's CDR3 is CSARGGGSSYNSPLHF. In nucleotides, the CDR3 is TGCAGTGCTAGAGGAGGGGGGAGCTCCTATAATTCACCCCTCCACTTT.

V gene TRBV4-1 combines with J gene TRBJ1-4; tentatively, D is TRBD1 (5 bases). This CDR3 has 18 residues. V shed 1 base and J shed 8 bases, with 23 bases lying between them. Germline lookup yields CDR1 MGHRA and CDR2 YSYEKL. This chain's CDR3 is CASSQGGFGTLEGEKLFF. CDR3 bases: TGCGCCAGCAGCCAAGGAGGTTTCGGGACCCTAGAAGGAGAAAAACTGTTTTTT.

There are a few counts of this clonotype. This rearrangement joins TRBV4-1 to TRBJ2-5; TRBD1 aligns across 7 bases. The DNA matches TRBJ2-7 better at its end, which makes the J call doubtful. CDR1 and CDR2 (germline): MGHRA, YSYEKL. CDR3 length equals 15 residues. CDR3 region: CASSRTGQKSYEQYF. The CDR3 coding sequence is TGCGCCAGCAGCCGAACGGGACAGAAATCCTACGAGCAGTACTTC.

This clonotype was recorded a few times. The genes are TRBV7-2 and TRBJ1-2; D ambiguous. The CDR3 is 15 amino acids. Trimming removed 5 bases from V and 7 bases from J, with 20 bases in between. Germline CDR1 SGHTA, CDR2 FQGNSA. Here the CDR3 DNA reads TGTGCCAGCAGCACAGATTGGACGGATCGAAGTGGCTACACCTTC. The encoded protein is CASSTDWTDRSGYTF.

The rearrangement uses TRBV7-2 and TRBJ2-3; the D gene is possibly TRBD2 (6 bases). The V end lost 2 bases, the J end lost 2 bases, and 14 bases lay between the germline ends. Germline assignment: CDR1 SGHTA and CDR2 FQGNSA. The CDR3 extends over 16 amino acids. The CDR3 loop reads CASSLQILAYTDTQYF. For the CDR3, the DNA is TGTGCCAGCAGCTTACAAATACTAGCTTACACAGATACGCAGTATTTT.

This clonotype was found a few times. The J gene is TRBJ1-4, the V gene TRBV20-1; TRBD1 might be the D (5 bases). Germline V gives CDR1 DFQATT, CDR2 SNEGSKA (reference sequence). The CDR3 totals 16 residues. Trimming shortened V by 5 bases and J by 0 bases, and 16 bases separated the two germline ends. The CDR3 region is CSASQETFATNEKLFF. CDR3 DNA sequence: TGCAGTGCTTCACAGGAAACCTTTGCAACTAATGAAAAACTGTTTTTT.

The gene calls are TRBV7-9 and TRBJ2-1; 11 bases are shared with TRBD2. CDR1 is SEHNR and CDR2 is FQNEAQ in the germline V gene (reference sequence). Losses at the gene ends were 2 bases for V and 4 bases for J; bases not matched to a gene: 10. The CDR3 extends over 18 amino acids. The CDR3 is CASSLPHRTSGQYNEQFF. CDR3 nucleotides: TGTGCCAGCAGCTTACCGCACCGGACTAGCGGGCAGTACAATGAGCAGTTCTTC.

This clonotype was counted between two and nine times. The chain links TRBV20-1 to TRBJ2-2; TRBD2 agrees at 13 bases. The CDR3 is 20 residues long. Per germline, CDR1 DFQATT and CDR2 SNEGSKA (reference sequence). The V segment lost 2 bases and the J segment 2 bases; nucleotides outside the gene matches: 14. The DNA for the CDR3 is TGCAGTGCTAGATCCCCCTCGGGGACTAGCGGGATCTCAAACACCGGGGAGCTGTTTTTT. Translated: CSARSPSGTSGISNTGELFF.

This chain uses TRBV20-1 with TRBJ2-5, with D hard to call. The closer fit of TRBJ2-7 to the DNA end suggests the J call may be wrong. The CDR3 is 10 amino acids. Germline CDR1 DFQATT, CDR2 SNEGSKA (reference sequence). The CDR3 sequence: CSASVDEQYF. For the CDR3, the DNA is TGCAGTGCTAGTGTAGACGAGCAGTACTTC.

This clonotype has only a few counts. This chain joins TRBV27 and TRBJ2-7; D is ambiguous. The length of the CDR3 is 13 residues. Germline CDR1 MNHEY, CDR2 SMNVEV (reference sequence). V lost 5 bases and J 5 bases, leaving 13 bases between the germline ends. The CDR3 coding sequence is TGTGCCAGCAGTCCCAATTGGTCCCACGAGCAGTACTTC. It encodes CASSPNWSHEQYF.

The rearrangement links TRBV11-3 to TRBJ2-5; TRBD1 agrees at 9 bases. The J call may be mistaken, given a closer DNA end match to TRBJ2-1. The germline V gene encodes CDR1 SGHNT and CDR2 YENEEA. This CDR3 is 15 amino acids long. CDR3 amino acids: CASSQGTGNSNEQFF. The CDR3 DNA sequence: TGTGCCAGCAGCCAAGGGACAGGGAACAGCAATGAGCAGTTCTTC.

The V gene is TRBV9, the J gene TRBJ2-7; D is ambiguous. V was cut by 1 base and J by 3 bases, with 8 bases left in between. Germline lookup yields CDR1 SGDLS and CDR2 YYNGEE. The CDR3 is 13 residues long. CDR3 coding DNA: TGTGCCAGCAGCGTATCTCCAAACTACGAGCAGTACTTC. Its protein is CASSVSPNYEQYF.